This entry describes one T cell receptor (beta chain). Its cognate antigen is unknown. The sample is drawn from a study of cytomegalovirus exposure and HLA in healthy donors. CDR1 is MNHNS, CDR2 SASEGT, per germline. The CDR3 is made up of 14 amino acids. V shed 7 bases and J shed 2 bases, with 12 bases lying between them. PCR used 60 Vbeta primers and 13 Jbeta primers. The table came from immunoSEQ multiplex PCR; TCRdb's copy has only in-frame clones and leaves some out. The table includes about 140,000 clones, roughly 73% detected once. Notes on the study in general: In all likelihood, a cluster of highly shared sequence variants was a sequencing artifact. Reportedly, HLA-A and HLA-B alleles of most subjects were accurately predicted from TCR beta.

The chain has TRBV6-1 and TRBJ1-5, with D possibly being TRBD1 (5 bases). The receptor comes from a man aged 35-49 years in good health and CMV-seronegative. Sequencing used PBMCs. The CDR3 protein is CASTGPGGNQPQHF. In DNA, the CDR3 is TGTGCCAGCACCGGACCGGGGGGCAATCAGCCCCAGCATTTT.